In this sample, the clone carrying this T cell receptor beta chain turned up once. The ends lost 6 bases at V and 10 bases at J; junction bases unmatched: 8. Germline CDR1 and CDR2: LNHDA and SQIVND (reference sequence). The length of the CDR3 is 13 residues. PCR involved 60 Vbeta and 13 Jbeta primers. The table came from immunoSEQ multiplex PCR; TCRdb's copy has only in-frame clones and leaves some out. This table has some 180,000 clones, about 80% appearing once. This record comes from a study of cytomegalovirus exposure and HLA in healthy donors. Overall study context: Within the Caucasian-associated ancestry cluster were approximately 77% of the roughly 380 genotyped donors.

The source is a woman aged 25-40 years in good health and CMV-seronegative. The chain uses TRBV19 and TRBJ2-1, with 8 bases aligning to TRBD2. The sequencing input was PBMCs. The CDR3 nucleotides are TGTGCCAGTAGAGGGCGGGGGGCCAGGGAGCAGTTCTTC. This translates into CASRGRGAREQFF.